These 31 T cell receptor beta chains were sequenced from one sample in a study of blood T cell repertoires in COVID-19. Produced via immunoSEQ multiplex PCR; TCRdb's table is partial and in-frame only. Of about 170,000 clones listed, around 80% were seen once; the top ten hold about 3.5%. The sequenced sample consisted of PBMCs or T cells enriched from blood (not recorded which). Receptors originate from a woman between 45 and 65 years old in a cohort exposed to, infected with or recovered from COVID-19 (not recorded which).

This chain uses TRBV7-6 with TRBJ2-7; possibly TRBD1 for D (6 bases). V lost 3 bases to trimming and J lost 1 base, with 13 bases between them. The CDR3 contains 15 residues. CDR1 and CDR2 (germline): SGHVS, FNYEAQ. The CDR3: CASSFRSDRSYEQYF. The CDR3 DNA follows: TGTGCCAGCAGCTTTAGGAGCGACAGGTCCTACGAGCAGTACTTC.

This sequence joins TRBV5-1 and TRBJ1-1; 7 nucleotides align to TRBD1. Germline assignment: CDR1 SGHRS and CDR2 YFSETQ. V lost 2 bases, J lost 3 bases, and 7 bases stayed unmatched. This CDR3 spans 15 amino acids. CDR3 bases: TGCGCCAGCAGCTTTAGTACAGGGGAGGACACTGAAGCTTTCTTT. The encoded protein is CASSFSTGEDTEAFF.

The V and J genes are TRBV19 and TRBJ1-1, with D possibly matching TRBD1 (5 bases). V was clipped by 5 bases and J by 7 bases, with 14 bases between them. CDR3 length: 13 residues. From germline, CDR1 is LNHDA and CDR2 SQIVND (reference sequence). Here the CDR3 reads CASSSTGIREAFF. CDR3 nucleotide sequence: TGTGCCAGTAGTTCTACAGGTATCCGTGAAGCTTTCTTT.

The chain combines TRBV27 with TRBJ2-1; TRBD1 aligns across 7 bases. V shed 5 bases, J shed 2 bases, and the junction held 6 bases outside the gene matches. The CDR3 loop spans 15 amino acids. The germline V gene has CDR1 MNHEY and CDR2 SMNVEV (reference sequence). CDR3 DNA: TGTGCCAGCAGTGAGACAGGGCCGACCTACAATGAGCAGTTCTTC. This sequence encodes CASSETGPTYNEQFF.

This clone was seen a few times. The rearrangement uses TRBV28 and TRBJ2-1; possibly TRBD1 for D (6 bases). There are 15 residues in the CDR3. Trimming removed 5 bases at V and 6 bases at J, with 17 bases between. Germline V gene lookup returns CDR1 MDHEN and CDR2 SYDVKM. CDR3 sequence: CASSTPKQGVNEQFF. CDR3 DNA: TGTGCCAGCAGTACCCCGAAACAGGGTGTCAATGAGCAGTTCTTC.

The chain couples TRBV3-1 (or the pseudogene TRBV3-2) to TRBJ1-6; 9 bases are a match to TRBD1. Trimming cost V 0 bases and J 8 bases; bases outside gene matches: 2. The CDR3 runs to 15 residues. Germline CDR1 LGHDT, CDR2 YNNKEL (reference sequence). The DNA for the CDR3 is TGTGCCAGCAGCCAAGAGGGACAGGGATATTCACCCCTCCACTTT. This codes for CASSQEGQGYSPLHF.

V usage is TRBV5-1 and J usage is TRBJ2-2; 12 bases align to TRBD1. V gave up 4 bases and J gave up 4 bases; unmatched junction bases: 8. The length of the CDR3 is 17 residues. Looked up from germline, CDR1 is SGHRS and CDR2 is YFSETQ. CDR3 DNA: TGCGCCAGCAGCCCGGGACAGGGGGCGCGGGGCACCGGGGAGCTGTTTTTT. Translating gives CASSPGQGARGTGELFF.

V and J are TRBV9 and TRBJ1-4, with TRBD1 matching over 7 bases. Per the germline V gene, CDR1 is SGDLS and CDR2 is YYNGEE. V gave up 0 bases and J gave up 8 bases; unmatched junction bases: 10. This CDR3 contains 16 residues. Here the CDR3 DNA reads TGTGCCAGCAGCGTAGGAATCGAGGGGGCGCGAGAAAAACTGTTTTTT. Residues: CASSVGIEGAREKLFF.

This clone has only one observation. The rearrangement links TRBV5-6 to TRBJ2-5; 7 positions agree with TRBD1. The germline CDR1 and CDR2 sequences are SGHDT and YYEEEE. The CDR3 has 13 amino acids. The ends lost 4 bases at V and 11 bases at J; junction bases unmatched: 11. The CDR3 sequence: CASSPGTTGAQYF. In DNA, the CDR3 is TGTGCCAGCAGCCCGGGCACTACAGGGGCGCAGTACTTC. Drawing the rest from reference TRBV5-6 and TRBJ2-5, the complete variable domain is DAGVTQSPTHLIKTRGQQVTLRCSPKSGHDTVSWYQQALGQGPQFIFQYYEEEERQRGNFPDRFSGHQFPNYSSELNVNALLLGDSALYLCASSPGTTGAQYFGPGTRLLVL.

This sequence joins TRBV7-9 and TRBJ1-6; no clear D gene. V was cut by 6 bases and J by 10 bases, with 19 bases left in between. CDR3 size: 15 residues. Per the germline V gene, CDR1 is SEHNR and CDR2 is FQNEAQ (reference sequence). The CDR3 region has the DNA TGTGCCAGCAGTCCCATCGAGAGCGAGGGCTCACCCCTCCACTTT. Encoded protein: CASSPIESEGSPLHF.

The V and J genes are TRBV3-1 (or the pseudogene TRBV3-2) and TRBJ2-5, with TRBD1 as a possible D gene (6 bases). V was pared by 5 bases and J by 1 base, with 11 bases between. The CDR3 extends over 14 amino acids. From germline, CDR1 is LGHDT and CDR2 YNNKEL (reference sequence). CDR3 protein: CASSLMDSQETQYF. The CDR3 nucleotides are TGTGCCAGCAGCTTAATGGACAGCCAAGAGACCCAGTACTTC.

The rearrangement uses TRBV19 and TRBJ2-7; TRBD1 matches 9 bases. The CDR3 is 13 residues long. V gave up 5 bases and J gave up 6 bases; unmatched junction bases: 5. Per the germline V gene, CDR1 is LNHDA and CDR2 is SQIVND (reference sequence). CDR3 nucleotide sequence: TGTGCCAGTAGTTCCCAGACAGGGGGCGAGCAGTACTTC. Protein: CASSSQTGGEQYF.

This rearrangement joins TRBV7-3 to TRBJ2-3, with a weak D call TRBD2 (5 bases). The CDR3 is 16 amino acids. Deletions cut 1 base from V and 4 bases from J, with 15 bases between. Germline V gene lookup returns CDR1 SGHTA and CDR2 FQGTGA. The CDR3 nucleotides are TGTGCCAGCAGCTTAAACGGACGCCGGGGAGCAGATACGCAGTATTTT. Protein: CASSLNGRRGADTQYF.

This clone occurred once. The chain employs TRBV28 and TRBJ1-1; possibly TRBD1 for D (5 bases). V gave up 6 bases and J gave up 5 bases, with 22 bases separating them. The CDR3 covers 16 residues. Germline CDR1 MDHEN, CDR2 SYDVKM. Here the CDR3 reads CASSSNRAQGFTEAFF. The CDR3 DNA reads as TGTGCCAGCAGCTCCAACCGGGCCCAGGGTTTTACTGAAGCTTTCTTT.

This clone has just a few counts. The chain joins TRBV28 to TRBJ1-5; a possible D gene is TRBD1 (5 bases). V lost 8 bases, J lost 4 bases, and 12 bases lay in between. CDR3 length equals 13 residues. Germline CDR1 is MDHEN and CDR2 is SYDVKM. CDR3 protein: CASSARGNQPQHF. The DNA of the CDR3 is TGTGCCAGCTCCGCAAGGGGAAATCAGCCCCAGCATTTT.

The J gene is TRBJ2-3, the V gene TRBV2; D gene ambiguous. The V end was cut by 1 base, the J end by 2 bases, with 7 bases between. The CDR3 loop spans 14 amino acids. The germline V gene has CDR1 SNHLY and CDR2 FYNNEI. CDR3 protein: CASSEGRNTDTQYF. The CDR3, as DNA: TGTGCCAGCAGTGAAGGGCGGAACACAGATACGCAGTATTTT.

This chain uses TRBV6-5 with TRBJ1-4; no firm D call. The V end lost 4 bases, the J end lost 6 bases, and 12 bases lay between the germline ends. Germline values: CDR1 MNHEY, CDR2 SVGAGI. The CDR3 sequence is 14 residues long. The CDR3 DNA follows: TGTGCCAGCAGTTTTCCGGGGAAGGATGAAAAACTGTTTTTT. It encodes CASSFPGKDEKLFF.

The rearrangement links TRBV5-1 to TRBJ2-7; TRBD1 is a possible D gene (6 bases). V lost 2 bases to trimming and J lost 5 bases, with 14 bases between them. This CDR3 contains 14 residues. Looked up from germline, CDR1 is SGHRS and CDR2 is YFSETQ. The CDR3 DNA reads TGCGCCAGCAGCTTTAACAGGGAGCAGAACGAGCAGTACTTC. Translating it yields CASSFNREQNEQYF.

This chain uses TRBV10-1 with TRBJ2-7; D unresolved. Per germline, CDR1 WNHNN and CDR2 SYGVQD (reference sequence). V gave up 3 bases and J gave up 7 bases, with 10 bases separating them. This CDR3 is 12 amino acids long. CDR3 in amino acids: CASSDGTLEQYF. The CDR3 DNA is TGCGCCAGCAGTGACGGTACTCTGGAGCAGTACTTC.

This clone has more than one count but fewer than ten. The J gene is TRBJ2-3, the V gene TRBV11-3; 8 bases align to TRBD2. Germline V lookup: CDR1 SGHNT, CDR2 YENEEA. The CDR3 has 17 residues. Trimming at V came to 4 bases and at J to 1 base, leaving 10 bases not matched to a gene. CDR3 amino acids: CASSSRTSGGGTDTQYF. CDR3 coding DNA: TGTGCCAGCAGCTCGAGAACAAGCGGGGGAGGCACAGATACGCAGTATTTT.

The rearrangement joins TRBV19 to TRBJ2-1, with TRBD2 matching 11 bases. The CDR3 length is 16 residues. The J segment lost 6 bases and the V segment lost 3 bases, leaving 7 bases of the junction unmatched. Per the germline V gene, CDR1 is LNHDA and CDR2 is SQIVND (reference sequence). The CDR3 DNA is TGTGCCAGTAGTATTAGCGGGGGGGCCGGTGGCAATGAGCAGTTCTTC. It translates to CASSISGGAGGNEQFF.

In its sample, this clone was seen once. V usage is TRBV2 and J usage is TRBJ2-5; 12 bases are a match to TRBD2. The V gene's germline CDR1 is SNHLY and CDR2 FYNNEI. J gave up 4 bases and V 5 bases, and 11 bases lay outside the gene matches. This CDR3 is 17 amino acids long. This CDR3 reads CASSIPLAGGPGETQYF. In DNA form, the CDR3 reads TGTGCCAGCAGTATCCCTCTAGCGGGAGGGCCGGGAGAGACCCAGTACTTC.

The V and J genes are TRBV28 and TRBJ1-2; D call uncertain. Trimming removed 8 bases at V and 4 bases at J, with 29 bases between. The CDR3 runs to 18 residues. Germline values: CDR1 MDHEN, CDR2 SYDVKM. The CDR3 nucleotides are TGTGCCAGCTCCTCATCATCGGGGTCCCCTCCCCCTCCCTATGGCTACACCTTC. The encoded protein is CASSSSSGSPPPPYGYTF.

The chain carries TRBV15 and TRBJ1-2, with TRBD1 matching over 8 bases. This CDR3 region has 14 residues. CDR1 and CDR2 from the germline V gene are LNHNV and YYDKDF (reference sequence). The V segment lost 3 bases and the J segment 3 bases; nucleotides outside the gene matches: 3. Here the CDR3 DNA reads TGTGCCACCAGCAGGACAGGGGAGGACTATGGCTACACCTTC. Encoded protein: CATSRTGEDYGYTF. The full variable domain, with the rest looked up from reference TRBV15 and TRBJ1-2, is DAMVIQNPRYQVTQFGKPVTLSCSQTLNHNVMYWYQQKSSQAPKLLFHYYDKDFNNEADTPDNFQSRRPNTSFCFLDIRSPGLGDTAMYLCATSRTGEDYGYTFGSGTRLTVV.

The V and J genes are TRBV4-1 and TRBJ1-4, with D uncertain. V shed 3 bases and J shed 1 base, with 9 bases lying between them. The CDR3 loop spans 15 amino acids. Looked up from germline, CDR1 is MGHRA and CDR2 is YSYEKL. CDR3 sequence (DNA): TGCGCCAGCAGCCAGCAGGAGGGAACTAATGAAAAACTGTTTTTT. Encoded protein: CASSQQEGTNEKLFF.

The chain couples TRBV6-1 to TRBJ2-3, with D maybe TRBD1 (6 bases). CDR3 length: 15 amino acids. Per germline, CDR1 MNHNS and CDR2 SASEGT. Trimming stripped 1 base from V and 0 bases from J, with 8 bases between. The CDR3 protein is CASSEGQDSTDTQYF. The CDR3 DNA reads TGTGCCAGCAGTGAAGGACAGGACAGCACAGATACGCAGTATTTT.

The chain combines TRBV7-2 with TRBJ1-3, with D possibly TRBD1 on 5 matching bases. Trimming shortened V by 5 bases and J by 2 bases, and 13 bases separated the two germline ends. There are 15 residues in the CDR3. Germline V gives CDR1 SGHTA, CDR2 FQGNSA. Here the CDR3 DNA reads TGTGCCAGCAGCGGCGGGGGGAAGGCTGGAAACACCATATATTTT. Translation: CASSGGGKAGNTIYF. Based on the CDR3 plus reference TRBV7-2 and TRBJ1-3, the full variable domain is GAGVSQSPSNKVTEKGKDVELRCDPISGHTALYWYRQSLGQGLEFLIYFQGNSAPDKSGLPSDRFSAERTGGSVSTLTIQRTQQEDSAVYLCASSGGGKAGNTIYFGEGSWLTVV.

This rearrangement joins TRBV9 to TRBJ2-1; D is possibly TRBD1 (5 bases). The CDR3 contains 15 residues. CDR1 and CDR2 (germline): SGDLS, YYNGEE. V was pared by 0 bases and J by 7 bases, with 14 bases between. The CDR3 loop reads CASSVGWAGWNEQFF. The DNA for the CDR3 is TGTGCCAGCAGCGTAGGGTGGGCAGGGTGGAATGAGCAGTTCTTC. The complete variable domain, with remaining parts taken from reference TRBV9 and TRBJ2-1, reads DSGVTQTPKHLITATGQRVTLRCSPRSGDLSVYWYQQSLDQGLQFLIQYYNGEERAKGNILERFSAQQFPDLHSELNLSSLELGDSALYFCASSVGWAGWNEQFFGPGTRLTVL.

The J gene is TRBJ1-2, the V gene TRBV3-1 (or the pseudogene TRBV3-2), with TRBD1 as a possible D gene (5 bases). CDR1 is LGHDT and CDR2 is YNNKEL in the germline V gene (reference sequence). V lost 0 bases, J lost 2 bases, and 13 bases lay in between. CDR3 length: 16 residues. The CDR3 loop is CASSQDRGRANYGYTF. The CDR3 region has the DNA TGTGCCAGCAGCCAAGATAGGGGCAGGGCCAACTATGGCTACACCTTC.

The rearrangement joins TRBV29-1 to TRBJ2-7, with TRBD2 matching over 13 bases. The CDR3 totals 14 residues. The germline V gene has CDR1 SQVTM and CDR2 ANQGSEA. The V segment lost 4 bases and the J segment 5 bases; nucleotides outside the gene matches: 5. The CDR3 region has the DNA TGCAGCGTTGGGACTAGCGGGAGTAAGGACGAGCAGTACTTC. Its protein product is CSVGTSGSKDEQYF.

The J gene is TRBJ1-3, the V gene TRBV4-1; 9 nucleotides match TRBD1. In germline, CDR1 is MGHRA, CDR2 YSYEKL. The CDR3 sequence is 17 residues long. V dropped 1 base and J dropped 0; count of bases not matched to a gene: 4. The CDR3 spells CASSQASTGGSGNTIYF. The CDR3 region has the DNA TGCGCCAGCAGCCAAGCTTCGACAGGGGGCTCTGGAAACACCATATATTTT.